This entry describes one T cell receptor (beta chain). What it binds is not known. Trimming pared 2 bases from V and 0 bases from J, leaving 9 bases between. The germline CDR1 and CDR2 sequences are MNHNS and SASEGT. The CDR3 consists of 15 residues. Amplification used 60 Vbeta primers and 13 Jbeta primers. Using immunoSEQ multiplex PCR, the repertoire was profiled, and TCRdb retains in-frame clones only, with some absent. The sample comprises approximately 260,000 clones, around 90% of which are singletons, and 1.5% to 2% rests with the top ten. The source of the sample is a study of cytomegalovirus exposure and HLA in healthy donors. Overall study context: A prior study identified 110 million or so unique TCR beta sequences from 200 million or so T cells.

Findings of the study overall: Per published accounts, TCR beta sequences correctly predicted the HLA-A and HLA-B alleles of most subjects. Per a prior analysis, the majority of TCR beta V segments were productive roughly 87% or roughly 30% of the time. There were a few CMV-associated chains whose specificity for CMV antigens was confirmed in vitro.

The V call is TRBV6-1, the J call TRBJ2-3; D is perhaps TRBD2 (5 bases). The sample comprised PBMCs. The receptor's source is a girl aged 2 to 10 in good health and CMV-seronegative. In DNA, the CDR3 is TGTGCCAGCAGTGAACTGCGGGTTAGCACAGATACGCAGTATTTT. Its protein is CASSELRVSTDTQYF.